Following are 3 T cell receptor beta chains from one sample sequenced in a study of OX40 agonist ivuxolimab in advanced cancers. Profiling relied on immunoSEQ multiplex PCR, and the TCRdb table lists in-frame clones only, not all of them. The profile shows tens of thousands of clones, 65% to 85% of them singletons. The sample in question was CD4+ or CD8+ T cells sorted from blood, obtained in a trial of the OX40 agonist ivuxolimab. All receptors derive from an adult with an advanced solid tumor such as melanoma, head and neck, liver or kidney cancer.

The J gene is TRBJ2-7, the V gene TRBV19, with D possibly matching TRBD1 (6 bases). This CDR3 comprises 14 residues. Deletions cut 6 bases from V and 3 bases from J, with 15 bases between. Looked up from germline, CDR1 is LNHDA and CDR2 is SQIVND (reference sequence). This CDR3 is CASRESGRGYEQYF. The CDR3 DNA sequence: TGTGCCAGTAGAGAGAGCGGCAGGGGCTACGAGCAGTACTTC.

This clone appeared once. The rearrangement links TRBV19 to TRBJ1-4; possibly TRBD1 for D (6 bases). Deletions cut 8 bases from V and 7 bases from J, with 17 bases between. Looked up from germline, CDR1 is LNHDA and CDR2 is SQIVND (reference sequence). CDR3 length: 14 residues. For the CDR3, the DNA is TGTGCCAGTCACAGGGAAGGGATTCGTGAAAAACTGTTTTTT. Protein: CASHREGIREKLFF.

The chain joins TRBV7-8 to TRBJ2-1; D is possibly TRBD2 (6 bases). V was pared by 5 bases and J by 4 bases, with 15 bases between. The CDR3 is 15 amino acids. CDR1 and CDR2 (germline): SGHVS, FQNEAQ. The CDR3 nucleotides read TGTGCCAGCAGCCCAGCGGGCTACTCGTACAATGAGCAGTTCTTC. Protein product: CASSPAGYSYNEQFF.